This TCR beta chain was observed in a study of blood T cell repertoires in COVID-19. Per the germline V gene, CDR1 is SGHRS and CDR2 is YFSETQ. This CDR3 contains 13 residues. V lost 0 bases and J lost 4, with 7 bases in between. Sequencing was performed with immunoSEQ multiplex PCR; in TCRdb, only in-frame clones are kept and a portion is missing. Among 350,000 to 450,000 clones listed, 90% to 95% were seen once. Participant-given clinical history determined each cohort assignment. Within 2 weeks of study entry, exposed participants had contacted a PCR-confirmed or clinician-diagnosed COVID-19 case. The rearrangement uses TRBV5-1 and TRBJ1-2; tentative D call: TRBD1 (6 bases). The clonotype originates from a woman between 40 and 55 years old who had been exposed to COVID-19. The sequencing input was PBMCs or T cells enriched from blood (not recorded which). Here the CDR3 DNA reads TGCGCCAGCAGCTTGGAAGGGGGCTATGGCTACACCTTC. Translated: CASSLEGGYGYTF.